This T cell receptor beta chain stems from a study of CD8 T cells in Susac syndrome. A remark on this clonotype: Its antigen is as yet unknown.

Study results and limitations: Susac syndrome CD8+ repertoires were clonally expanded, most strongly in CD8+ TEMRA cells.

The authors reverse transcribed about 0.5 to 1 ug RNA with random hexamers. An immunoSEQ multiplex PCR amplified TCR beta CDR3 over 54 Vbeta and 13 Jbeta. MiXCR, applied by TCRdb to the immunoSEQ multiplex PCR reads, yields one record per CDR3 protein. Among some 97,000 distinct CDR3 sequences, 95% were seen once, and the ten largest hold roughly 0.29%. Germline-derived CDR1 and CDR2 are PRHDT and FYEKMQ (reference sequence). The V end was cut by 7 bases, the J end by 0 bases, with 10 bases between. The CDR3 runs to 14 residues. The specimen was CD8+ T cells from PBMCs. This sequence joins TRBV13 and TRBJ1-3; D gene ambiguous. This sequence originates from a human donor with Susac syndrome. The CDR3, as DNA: TGTGCCAGCACGCAATTACCCTCTGGAAACACCATATATTTT. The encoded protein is CASTQLPSGNTIYF.